The present TCR beta chain was sequenced within a study of vaccination and CD4 T cells after COVID-19. The overall study: Control cultures, each given a CEFX pool, an HIV-1 Nef pool, or no peptide, were included.

Regarding the study as a whole: Nearly all convalescent vaccine-specific clones, 304 of 307, recognized only SARS-CoV-2 spike. SARS-CoV-2-reactive clonotype medians increased from around 20 to 38, not significantly.

Treatment noted: approximately 10-day PBMC culture with coronavirus spike peptide pools or control peptides (ViraFEST assay). Germline V gene sequence: CDR1 SEHNR, CDR2 FQNEAQ (reference sequence). V was pared by 5 bases and J by 0 bases, with 16 bases between. The CDR3 totals 16 residues. A word on this clonotype: Its antigen is undetermined.

The Oncomine TCR Beta short-read assay was applied to DNA of cultured CD4+ T cells. TCRdb ran MiXCR on the PCR reads and lists one entry per CDR3 protein. The table has tens of thousands of distinct CDR3 sequences, 50% to 70% seen once. This sample comprised CD4+ T cells from blood, cultured in vitro, obtained after SARS-CoV-2 vaccination. This chain uses TRBV7-9 with TRBJ1-2; D may be TRBD1 (6 bases). The sequence derives from a human donor who received a COVID-19 vaccine. CDR3: CASSKRPGQSNYGYTF. In DNA form, the CDR3 reads TGTGCCAGCAGCAAACGACCCGGACAGTCTAACTATGGCTACACCTTC.